Given below is one T cell receptor (beta chain) in context. Per the study methods: Reference gene primer amplification yielded estimated nucleated cell counts. TCRdb's copy holds only in-frame clones and misses some; the assay was immunoSEQ multiplex PCR. V and J calls and clone size follow that table, whereas D and trimming were derived from the DNA. The sample holds around 230,000 clones, approximately 81% seen once. The entry originates in a study of blood T cell repertoires in COVID-19. Study in general: Acute and convalescent COVID-19 specimens originated in the United States, Italy and Spain. PBMCs, B-cell-depleted T cells, or T cells provided the cDNA or gDNA that made up the material.

The CDR3 spans 16 residues. Trimming removed 0 bases at V and 1 base at J, with 12 bases between. CDR1 and CDR2 (germline): LGHNA, YNFKEQ. This TCR came from a woman aged 80 or older with acute or convalescent COVID-19. The specimen was peripheral blood. The chain combines TRBV4-2 with TRBJ2-5; D unclear. The CDR3 sequence is CASSQDGFPGQETQYF. In DNA form, the CDR3 reads TGTGCCAGCAGCCAAGATGGGTTCCCGGGCCAAGAGACCCAGTACTTC.